The 12 T cell receptor beta chains listed next were all sequenced from one sample in a study of blood T cell repertoires in COVID-19 (dated by TCRdb to 2018 to 2021). Preparation of the library involved the immunoSEQ multiplex PCR assay. TCRdb obtained this table from immuneACCESS and retained in-frame rearrangements with V and J assigned. These tables miss some clones; where compared with another copy, unresolved V genes account for less than half of the shortfall, and the remainder is unexplained. Recorded for this sample are 290,000 or so clones; about 89% of them occurred a single time. The ten largest clones capture approximately 2.5% of the sample. The sequenced sample was PBMCs or T cells enriched from blood (not recorded which). These receptors were taken from a woman under 30 who had recovered from COVID-19.

The chain couples TRBV4-1 to TRBJ1-1; possible D gene TRBD1, 5 bases. The CDR3 is made up of 16 amino acids. Germline V CDR1 and CDR2: MGHRA, YSYEKL. Trimming removed 1 base from V and 1 base from J, with 13 bases in between. The CDR3 region is CASSQGLGQGNTEAFF. Written as DNA, the CDR3 is TGCGCCAGCAGCCAAGGACTAGGGCAGGGGAACACTGAAGCTTTCTTT.

In this sample, this clone turned up once. This chain joins TRBV9 and TRBJ2-5, with 9 bases aligning to TRBD2. The germline V gene has CDR1 SGDLS and CDR2 YYNGEE. CDR3 size: 16 residues. V lost 4 bases to trimming and J lost 5 bases; unmatched junction nucleotides: 12. The CDR3 loop is CASSPRLAEPMETQYF. The CDR3 nucleotides are TGTGCCAGCAGCCCGAGACTAGCGGAACCAATGGAGACCCAGTACTTC.

The rearrangement uses TRBV28 and TRBJ2-2, with TRBD1 matching 8 bases. V trimming: 5 bases; J trimming: 7 bases; junction bases outside the gene matches: 6. CDR1 MDHEN and CDR2 SYDVKM come from the germline V gene. CDR3 length: 14 amino acids. This CDR3 is CASSPDRESGELFF. For the CDR3, the DNA is TGTGCCAGCAGTCCGGACAGGGAGAGCGGGGAGCTGTTTTTT.

This rearrangement joins TRBV6-2 or TRBV6-3 to TRBJ2-3, with D possibly TRBD2 on 5 matching bases. The length of the CDR3 is 15 residues. From germline, CDR1 is MNHEY and CDR2 SVGEGT. V gave up 6 bases and J gave up 2 bases, with 15 bases separating them. CDR3 in amino acids: CASSTARTYTDTQYF. The CDR3 nucleotides are TGTGCCAGCAGCACTGCCCGGACTTACACAGATACGCAGTATTTT.

The rearrangement joins TRBV19 to TRBJ2-3, with a tentative D call TRBD2 (6 bases). Trimming stripped 7 bases from V and 1 base from J, with 12 bases between. Germline values: CDR1 LNHDA, CDR2 SQIVND (reference sequence). This CDR3 has 14 amino acids. In DNA, the CDR3 is TGTGCCAGTATGAGGCGGGAAGGCACAGATACGCAGTATTTT. This translates into CASMRREGTDTQYF. Filled out from reference TRBV19 and TRBJ2-3, the complete variable domain reads DGGITQSPKYLFRKEGQNVTLSCEQNLNHDAMYWYRQDPGQGLRLIYYSQIVNDFQKGDIAEGYSVSREKKESFPLTVTSAQKNPTAFYLCASMRREGTDTQYFGPGTRLTVL.

The chain carries TRBV10-1 and TRBJ2-7; a possible D gene is TRBD2 (6 bases). The V gene lost 1 base and the J gene lost 0 bases, with 10 bases spanning the gap. Germline CDR1 and CDR2: WNHNN and SYGVQD (reference sequence). The CDR3 has 15 amino acids. CDR3 residues: CASSEYAGPSYEQYF. Here the CDR3 DNA reads TGCGCCAGCAGTGAGTACGCGGGGCCCTCCTACGAGCAGTACTTC.

This clone is a singleton in its sample. This sequence joins TRBV18 and TRBJ1-3, with D hard to call. With 2 bases removed from V and 2 bases from J, the gap between germline ends came to 7 bases. The V gene's germline CDR1 is KGHSH and CDR2 LQKENI. The CDR3 consists of 14 residues. This CDR3 reads CASSPSGTGNTIYF. Here the CDR3 DNA reads TGTGCCAGCTCACCATCCGGGACTGGAAACACCATATATTTT.

The chain combines TRBV21-1 with TRBJ2-1; TRBD2, the table's D call, was not compared with the DNA. TRBV21-1 is reported as a pseudogene. The CDR3 has 16 amino acids. Here the CDR3 reads CASSEKERTSDNEQFF. The CDR3 DNA reads TGTGCCAGCAGCGAAAAGGAAAGGACTAGCGACAATGAGCAGTTCTTC.

The genes are TRBV15 and TRBJ2-3; 9 bases fit TRBD1. Germline V gene lookup returns CDR1 LNHNV and CDR2 YYDKDF (reference sequence). This CDR3 contains 14 residues. After removal of 7 bases from V and 10 bases from J, the junction contained 12 bases not matched to a gene. CDR3 DNA sequence: TGTGCCACCAACGAACAGGGGGCGTTTAATCCGCAGTATTTT. Its translation: CATNEQGAFNPQYF.

V is TRBV28 and J is TRBJ2-7; D is unresolved. The V end was cut by 6 bases, the J end by 3 bases, with 9 bases between. Germline assignment: CDR1 MDHEN and CDR2 SYDVKM. The CDR3 is 12 amino acids. The DNA for the CDR3 is TGTGCCAGCAGGAGGCTGAGCTACGAGCAGTACTTC. Translated: CASRRLSYEQYF.

This clone was seen a few times. The V gene is TRBV19, the J gene TRBJ1-5; 8 bases match TRBD1. Germline values: CDR1 LNHDA, CDR2 SQIVND (reference sequence). The CDR3 extends over 16 amino acids. V shed 4 bases, J shed 2 bases, and the junction held 7 bases outside the gene matches. This chain's CDR3 is CASSTLTGAGNQPQHF. Here the CDR3 DNA reads TGTGCCAGTAGTACCCTGACAGGGGCTGGCAATCAGCCCCAGCATTTT.

This clone was picked up one time. This sequence joins TRBV29-1 and TRBJ1-3; D unclear. Trimming pared 6 bases from V and 4 bases from J, leaving 13 bases between. CDR1 and CDR2 from the germline V gene are SQVTM and ANQGSEA. The CDR3 length is 13 residues. In DNA, the CDR3 is TGCAGCGTCAGATCCCCAGCGGGAAACACCATATATTTT. It yields the protein CSVRSPAGNTIYF.